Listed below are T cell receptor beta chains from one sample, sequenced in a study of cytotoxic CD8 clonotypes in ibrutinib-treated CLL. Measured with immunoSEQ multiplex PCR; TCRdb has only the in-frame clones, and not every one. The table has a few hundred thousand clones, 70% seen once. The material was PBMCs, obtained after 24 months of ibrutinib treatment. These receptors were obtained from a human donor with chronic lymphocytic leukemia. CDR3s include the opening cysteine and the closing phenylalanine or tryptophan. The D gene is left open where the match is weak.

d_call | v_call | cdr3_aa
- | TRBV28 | CASSPPTVYGYTF
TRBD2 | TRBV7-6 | CASSRGAGGRTDTQYF
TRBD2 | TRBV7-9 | CASSLRLAGEQYF
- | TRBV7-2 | CASSREGANTGELFF
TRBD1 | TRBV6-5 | CASSLSGQGAYEQYF
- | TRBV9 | CASSVGGQGITDTQYF
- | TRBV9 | CASSSRPQAGNTIYF
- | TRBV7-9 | CASSAPTRRARDTEAFF
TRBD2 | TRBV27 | CASSPRGSGTYEQYF
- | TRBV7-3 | CASSLNEAKRTQYF
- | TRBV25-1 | CASSGGGSTGANVLTF
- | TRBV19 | CASKGWGGRVNEQYF
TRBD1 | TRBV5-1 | CASSLSGTGSQNIQYF
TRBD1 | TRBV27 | CASSSLGQSYGYTF
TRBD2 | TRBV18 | CASSPSAGAGDTQYF
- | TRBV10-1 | CASSDPISRDTGELFF
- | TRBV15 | CATRGTREAFF
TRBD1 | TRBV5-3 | CARSPGQVRSEAFF
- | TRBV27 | CASSDGSDGYTF
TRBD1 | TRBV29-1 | CSAGQGTLGTEAFF
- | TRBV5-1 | CASSWAANEKLFF